A single sample gave rise to the 18 T cell receptor beta chains below, sequenced in a study of Ad26.COV2.S vaccination and SARS-CoV-2 variants. Profiled with immunoSEQ multiplex PCR; TCRdb holds only in-frame clones, not every one. The table includes about 680,000 clones, roughly 90% detected once. Regarding treatment: some 20 received Ad26.COV2.S at low or high dose, single or two shots; about 5 received placebo; per-sample allocation not given. Sampling happened 63 days after the first vaccine or placebo injection. The sequences come from peripheral blood, collected in a trial of Ad26.COV2.S vaccine versus placebo. The origin of the receptors is a person aged 18-60 years who received the Ad26.COV2.S COVID-19 vaccine or a placebo.

This chain uses TRBV7-2 with TRBJ1-2; possibly TRBD1 for D (6 bases). Deletions cut 3 bases from V and 2 bases from J, with 16 bases between. This CDR3 contains 16 residues. Germline CDR1 is SGHTA and CDR2 is FQGNSA. CDR3 loop: CASSLSAGEKNYGYTF. CDR3 in DNA: TGTGCCAGCAGCTTGTCTGCAGGGGAGAAGAACTATGGCTACACCTTC. The full variable domain, with the rest looked up from reference TRBV7-2 and TRBJ1-2, is GAGVSQSPSNKVTEKGKDVELRCDPISGHTALYWYRQSLGQGLEFLIYFQGNSAPDKSGLPSDRFSAERTGGSVSTLTIQRTQQEDSAVYLCASSLSAGEKNYGYTFGSGTRLTVV.

The V and J genes are TRBV24-1 and TRBJ1-2, with D possibly TRBD1 on 5 matching bases. From germline, CDR1 is KGHDR and CDR2 SFDVKD. CDR3 length: 15 residues. Trimming removed 4 bases at V and 0 bases at J, with 11 bases between. The DNA for the CDR3 is TGTGCCACCAGTGACCCGGGACCAACTAACTATGGCTACACCTTC. Protein sequence: CATSDPGPTNYGYTF.

The J gene is TRBJ1-2, the V gene TRBV12-5; 12 bases match TRBD1. The CDR3 has 17 residues. Germline lookup yields CDR1 LGHNT and CDR2 FRNRAP. V lost 2 bases to trimming and J lost 8 bases; unmatched junction nucleotides: 12. The DNA of the CDR3 is TGTGCTAGTGGTTTGATCCCCAAGGGACAGGGGGCTAAGGGCTACACCTTC. Its translation is CASGLIPKGQGAKGYTF.

The chain recombines TRBV6-5 with TRBJ1-1; the D gene is possibly TRBD1 (5 bases). The CDR3 length is 13 residues. Germline V gene sequence: CDR1 MNHEY, CDR2 SVGAGI. The V end lost 2 bases, the J end lost 4 bases, and 8 bases lay between the germline ends. CDR3 sequence reads: CASSYARGTEAFF. The CDR3 nucleotides are TGTGCCAGCAGTTACGCAAGGGGCACTGAAGCTTTCTTT.

J is TRBJ1-1 and V is TRBV30; D is perhaps TRBD1 (6 bases). V lost 3 bases, J lost 4 bases, and 15 bases lay in between. Per germline, CDR1 GTSNPN and CDR2 SVGIG (reference sequence). The CDR3 has 14 residues. CDR3 in amino acids: CAWSSTGPGTEAFF. The CDR3 bases are TGTGCCTGGAGCTCGACAGGCCCAGGCACTGAAGCTTTCTTT.

The rearrangement links TRBV18 to TRBJ2-7, with 12 bases identical to TRBD2. There are 15 residues in the CDR3. From germline, CDR1 is KGHSH and CDR2 LQKENI. The junction had 2 bases not matched to a gene; V was cut back by 4 bases and J by 1 base. The CDR3, as DNA: TGTGCCAGCTCACAAGGACTAGCGGGATCCTACGAGCAGTACTTC. Translation gives CASSQGLAGSYEQYF.

The genes are TRBV7-2 and TRBJ2-2; D might be TRBD1 (6 bases). Deletions cut 5 bases from V and 0 bases from J, with 10 bases between. This CDR3 comprises 15 residues. Germline CDR1 SGHTA, CDR2 FQGNSA. The CDR3 is CASSRRQANTGELFF. In DNA form, the CDR3 reads TGTGCCAGCAGCCGTCGACAGGCGAACACCGGGGAGCTGTTTTTT.

This clone was detected only once. V usage is TRBV10-3 and J usage is TRBJ1-1; 7 bases are shared with TRBD1. CDR1 is ENHRY and CDR2 is SYGVKD in the germline V gene. The CDR3 is made up of 16 amino acids. Trimming at V came to 5 bases and at J to 1 base, leaving 10 bases not matched to a gene. The CDR3 is CAISFLDRKENTEAFF. The CDR3 nucleotides read TGTGCCATCAGTTTCTTGGACAGGAAAGAGAACACTGAAGCTTTCTTT.

V gene TRBV7-2 combines with J gene TRBJ1-6; D ambiguous. Trimming removed 5 bases from V and 6 bases from J, with 17 bases in between. The CDR3 is made up of 16 amino acids. CDR1 is SGHTA and CDR2 is FQGNSA in the germline V gene. The CDR3 loop reads CASSRPGDNRNSPLHF. Written as DNA, the CDR3 is TGTGCCAGCAGCCGGCCTGGTGATAACCGTAATTCACCCCTCCACTTT.

The rearrangement links TRBV11-1 to TRBJ2-2, with 11 bases aligning to TRBD2. The junction had 6 bases not matched to a gene; V was cut back by 5 bases and J by 4 bases. The CDR3 covers 16 residues. Germline V gene lookup returns CDR1 SGHAT and CDR2 FQDESV (reference sequence). CDR3 DNA: TGTGCCAGCAGCAAACTAGCGGGAGTAAGCACCGGGGAGCTGTTTTTT. Encoded protein: CASSKLAGVSTGELFF.

The chain uses TRBV6-5 and TRBJ1-5; TRBD1 is a possible D gene (5 bases). Between the trimmed V and J ends, which lost 6 bases and 1 base, there was a span of 7 bases. Germline CDR1 MNHEY, CDR2 SVGAGI. CDR3 size: 13 residues. CDR3 DNA: TGTGCCAGCAGGCGGGACAGCAATCAGCCCCAGCATTTT. Residues: CASRRDSNQPQHF.

The chain couples TRBV6-1 to TRBJ2-7; the D gene is possibly TRBD2 (6 bases). The germline V gene has CDR1 MNHNS and CDR2 SASEGT. Trimming removed 3 bases from V and 7 bases from J, with 13 bases in between. The CDR3 consists of 13 residues. CDR3 nucleotide sequence: TGTGCCAGCAGTGAGGCGGGGAGAGGGGAGCAGTACTTC. This gives the protein CASSEAGRGEQYF.

This clone was seen more than once but under ten times. Other DNA sequences in the same sample also yield this CDR3. The V gene is TRBV7-2, the J gene TRBJ1-1, with 10 bases that match TRBD1. The V and J ends lost 5 bases and 4 bases, in that order; junction bases with no gene match: 1. CDR1 is SGHTA and CDR2 is FQGNSA in the germline V gene. The CDR3 covers 13 residues. The CDR3 sequence is CASSRTGGTEAFF. CDR3 nucleotide sequence: TGTGCCAGCAGCCGGACAGGGGGCACTGAAGCTTTCTTT.

The chain is built from TRBV19 and TRBJ2-5; 10 bases match TRBD2. The ends lost 4 bases at V and 9 bases at J; junction bases unmatched: 5. Germline CDR1 and CDR2: LNHDA and SQIVND (reference sequence). The CDR3 has 13 amino acids. This CDR3 is CASSTGLAEPQYF. DNA of the CDR3: TGTGCCAGTAGTACCGGACTAGCGGAGCCCCAGTACTTC.

The chain employs TRBV7-2 and TRBJ1-2, with unresolved D. CDR1 and CDR2 from the germline V gene are SGHTA and FQGNSA. This CDR3 is 11 amino acids long. The V end was cut by 2 bases, the J end by 7 bases, with 5 bases between. Here the CDR3 DNA reads TGTGCCAGCAGCTTAACGGTTGGCTACACCTTC. Amino acids: CASSLTVGYTF.

CDR3 in DNA: TGTGCCAGCAGCTTACTCAGACAGGGGGCGTTTGATGAGCAGTTCTTC. Protein sequence: CASSLLRQGAFDEQFF. This chain connects TRBV7-9 to TRBJ2-1; 10 bases agree with TRBD1. V was pared by 2 bases and J by 8 bases, with 9 bases of the junction left unmatched. The CDR3 runs 16 residues. Germline assignment: CDR1 SEHNR and CDR2 FQNEAQ (reference sequence).

Points on this clone: A junction end diverges from the germline sequence, so it may reflect a read error. The identical CDR3 is also encoded by other nucleotide sequences in the sample. The chain employs TRBV2 and TRBJ2-2; either TRBD1 or TRBD2 may fit D (5 bases each). CDR3 length: 13 residues. Germline loops: CDR1 SNHLY, CDR2 FYNNEI. The CDR3 is CASGTLNTGELFF. The CDR3 region has the DNA TGTGCCAGCGGGACCCTGAACACCGGAGAGCTGTTTTTT.

This rearrangement joins TRBV9 to TRBJ1-4; 9 bases are a match to TRBD1. The junction had 11 bases not matched to a gene; V was cut back by 0 bases and J by 8 bases. CDR1 is SGDLS and CDR2 is YYNGEE in the germline V gene. This CDR3 has 17 residues. CDR3 region: CASSVGGTQGAAEKLFF. In DNA form, the CDR3 reads TGTGCCAGCAGCGTAGGTGGGACACAGGGGGCGGCAGAAAAACTGTTTTTT.